Listed below are T cell receptor beta chains from one sample, sequenced in a study of blood T cell repertoires in COVID-19. Clones were read by immunoSEQ multiplex PCR, and TCRdb kept only the in-frame ones, dropping some. Of about 150,000 clones listed, 80% are singletons. Material for sequencing was peripheral blood. The receptors come from a man aged 55 to 69 with acute or convalescent COVID-19. Both conserved end residues are part of each CDR3. Size values are once, few and many counts, or a class for expanded clones, and some rows have none.

TRBV5-6	NA	TRBJ1-4	CASSSKGPSNEKLFF
TRBV19	once	TRBJ1-2	CASTRSQGLYGYTF
TRBV14	many	TRBJ2-1	CASRSTSGSYNEQFF
TRBV5-6	NA	TRBJ2-1	CASSLAGLAEQFF
TRBV4-3	NA	TRBJ2-1	CASSQEGALTGYNEQFF
TRBV28	NA	TRBJ2-5	CASSSQDRGKETQYF
TRBV25-1	NA	TRBJ1-6	CASSERAGVQSPLHF
TRBV3-1/TRBV3-2	NA	TRBJ1-6	CPNPDGNNSPLHF
TRBV5-4	NA	TRBJ2-2	CASSLAGVKTGELFF
TRBV15	NA	TRBJ2-2	CATSRGTGTSDTGELFF
TRBV5-6	NA	TRBJ2-5	CASSYRGQETQYF
TRBV30	NA	TRBJ2-3	CAWMGGTSRDTQYF
TRBV15	NA	TRBJ1-2	CATSRDGQGARGYTF
TRBV2	NA	TRBJ1-3	CASREGQGNTIYF
TRBV4-1	NA	TRBJ2-3	CASSQGWASGSTDTQYF
TRBV6-4	NA	TRBJ1-6	CASSPTGYNSPLHF
TRBV11-2	once	TRBJ2-3	CASSRDRGTDTQYF
TRBV3-1/TRBV3-2	NA	TRBJ2-5	CASSQRFETQYF
TRBV28	NA	TRBJ2-1	CASSLEFLAGAPRDEQFF
TRBV19	NA	TRBJ1-1	CASSDRAAGVTEAFF
TRBV6-2/TRBV6-3	NA	TRBJ1-1	CASSYFRGTEAFF
TRBV9	NA	TRBJ2-2	CASSVGQGTGELFF
TRBV5-1	NA	TRBJ2-7	CASSLGWGYGSGEQYF
TRBV19	NA	TRBJ1-4	CASNGGSNEKLFF
TRBV5-6	NA	TRBJ2-7	CASSLTGAYEQYF
TRBV14	NA	TRBJ2-7	CASSQDENSYEQYF
TRBV19	NA	TRBJ2-3	CASSTYRGRVDTQYF
TRBV28	NA	TRBJ2-7	CASSLLQSSYEQYF
TRBV7-2	few	TRBJ2-1	CASSSMRLADYNEQFF
TRBV27	NA	TRBJ1-1	CASSTRQGTEAFF
TRBV7-2	NA	TRBJ2-1	CASSLARGQYNEQFF
TRBV7-9	NA	TRBJ2-5	CASSQYRVGETQYF
TRBV15	few	TRBJ1-5	CATSREANQPQHF
TRBV5-6	NA	TRBJ1-6	CASSYFARGQGYSPLHF
TRBV6-6	NA	TRBJ2-1	CASSLGTIFNEQFF
TRBV6-2/TRBV6-3	NA	TRBJ2-2	CASSPSWGQWNTGELFF
TRBV15	once	TRBJ2-3	CATSREEGDTQYF